This TCR beta chain is from a study of vaccination and CD4 T cells after COVID-19. As for the study in general: The post-vaccine samples came a median approximately 73 days after dose two (range 14 to 241). Overlapping spike peptides of SARS-CoV-2, HCoV-NL63, HCoV-OC43 and HCoV-229E were used, and cells were stimulated with them.

This CDR3 comprises 16 residues. Germline CDR1 is SEHNR and CDR2 is FQNEAQ (reference sequence). J gave up 8 bases and V 4 bases, and 13 bases lay outside the gene matches. Documented treatment: approximately 10-day PBMC culture with coronavirus spike peptide pools or control peptides (ViraFEST assay). Only one count was recorded for this clonotype. The target antigen is unknown. Overall study findings and caveats: SARS-CoV-2-reactive clonotypes rose nonsignificantly, with the median going from approximately 21 to 40.

Cultured CD4+ T cells had their DNA profiled by the Oncomine TCR Beta short-read assay. TCRdb reprocessed the PCR reads via MiXCR and lists one record per CDR3 protein. The repertoire has more than 3,500 distinct CDR3 sequences, 68% of them found once; the top ten carry around 30%. The chain combines TRBV7-9 with TRBJ2-1, with 8 bases aligning to TRBD2. This sequence was found in a human donor who had recovered from COVID-19. Sequenced sample: CD4+ T cells from blood, cultured in vitro. The CDR3 sequence: CASSSAWGGGPDEQFF. CDR3 coding DNA: TGTGCCAGCAGCTCCGCTTGGGGCGGGGGGCCAGATGAGCAGTTCTTC.